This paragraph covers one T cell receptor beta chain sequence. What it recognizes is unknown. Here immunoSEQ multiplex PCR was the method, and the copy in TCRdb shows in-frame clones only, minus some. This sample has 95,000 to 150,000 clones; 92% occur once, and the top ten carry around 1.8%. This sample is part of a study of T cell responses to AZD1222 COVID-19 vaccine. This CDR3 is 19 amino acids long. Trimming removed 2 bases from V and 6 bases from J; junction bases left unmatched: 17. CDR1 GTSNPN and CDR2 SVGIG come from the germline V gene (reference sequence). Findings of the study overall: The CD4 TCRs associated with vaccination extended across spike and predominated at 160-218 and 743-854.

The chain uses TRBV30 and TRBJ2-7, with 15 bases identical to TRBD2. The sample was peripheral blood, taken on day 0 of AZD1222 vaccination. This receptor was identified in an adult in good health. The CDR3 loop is CAWSKGTSGGNPRWAEQYF. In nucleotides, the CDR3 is TGTGCCTGGAGTAAGGGGACTAGCGGGGGGAATCCTAGATGGGCCGAGCAGTACTTC.